The 20 T cell receptor beta chains in this list originate from one sample, sequenced in a study of a mutant IDH1 vaccine in newly diagnosed glioma. Specified time point: week 11, during vaccination. Doses comprised 300 ug of mutant IDH1 20-mer peptide each, plus topical imiquimod. TCRdb's copy holds only in-frame clones and misses some; the assay was immunoSEQ multiplex PCR. The sample consists of about 60,000 clones, approximately 80% of them appearing once. The antigens for these receptors are not known. The sample in question was PBMCs, obtained from a glioma patient whose treatment included an IDH1 peptide vaccine. The source is a young man with glioma.

The V and J genes are TRBV7-2 and TRBJ2-5; no firm D call. Germline values: CDR1 SGHTA, CDR2 FQGNSA. The CDR3 spans 13 residues. V was cut by 5 bases and J by 5 bases, with 12 bases left in between. The CDR3 protein is CASSRSPDETQYF. In DNA, the CDR3 is TGTGCCAGCAGCCGAAGCCCTGACGAGACCCAGTACTTC.

This chain connects TRBV27 to TRBJ2-1, with 9 bases aligning to TRBD2. Per germline, CDR1 MNHEY and CDR2 SMNVEV (reference sequence). With V trimmed by 0 bases and J by 2 bases, 2 bases remained unmatched. The CDR3 sequence is 16 residues long. The CDR3 spells CASSLSLAGPYNEQFF. The CDR3 DNA is TGTGCCAGCAGTTTATCCCTAGCGGGACCCTACAATGAGCAGTTCTTC.

The V gene is TRBV7-9, the J gene TRBJ2-1; 8 nucleotides agree with TRBD2. The junction had 11 bases not matched to a gene; V was cut back by 6 bases and J by 7 bases. Germline V gene data show CDR1 as SEHNR and CDR2 as FQNEAQ (reference sequence). The CDR3 has 15 amino acids. The CDR3 DNA reads as TGTGCCAGCAGTCCCGGGCTAGCGGGTAGTAATGAGCAGTTCTTC. The encoded protein is CASSPGLAGSNEQFF. The full variable domain, its missing parts supplied by reference TRBV7-9 and TRBJ2-1, is DTGVSQNPRHKITKRGQNVTFRCDPISEHNRLYWYRQTLGQGPEFLTYFQNEAQLEKSRLLSDRFSAERPKGSFSTLEIQRTEQGDSAMYLCASSPGLAGSNEQFFGPGTRLTVL.

This CDR3 reads CASTPGAVSDEKLFF. DNA of the CDR3: TGTGCCAGTACCCCAGGGGCGGTCTCGGATGAAAAACTGTTTTTT. This chain joins TRBV19 and TRBJ1-4, with D possibly matching TRBD1 (6 bases). The CDR3 consists of 15 residues. The germline V gene encodes CDR1 LNHDA and CDR2 SQIVND (reference sequence). V was trimmed by 7 bases and J by 6 bases, leaving 18 bases between them.

V usage is TRBV21-1 and J usage is TRBJ2-2; the D call of TRBD2 is as the table states it, not checked on the DNA. TRBV21-1 is a pseudogene locus. The CDR3 loop spans 18 amino acids. CDR3 sequence (DNA): TGTGCCAGCAGACCACCAGACCTTAGCAGCATCGACACCGGGGAGCTGTTTTTT. Translating it yields CASRPPDLSSIDTGELFF.

The chain couples TRBV13 to TRBJ1-2; D unclear. V lost 7 bases to trimming and J lost 2 bases, with 11 bases between them. Germline values: CDR1 PRHDT, CDR2 FYEKMQ (reference sequence). The CDR3 contains 13 residues. The CDR3 DNA follows: TGTGCCAGCACCCCGGGAGGGAACTATGGCTACACCTTC. This translates into CASTPGGNYGYTF.

This sequence joins TRBV4-2 and TRBJ1-5; D gene unclear. Trimming removed 0 bases from V and 10 bases from J, with 13 bases in between. Germline V gives CDR1 LGHNA, CDR2 YNFKEQ. The length of the CDR3 is 14 residues. CDR3 nucleotide sequence: TGTGCCAGCAGCCAAGATCAAGGGAATGGACCCCAGCATTTT. This translates into CASSQDQGNGPQHF.

The J gene is TRBJ1-2, the V gene TRBV5-1; D is perhaps TRBD1 (5 bases). The CDR3 consists of 16 residues. Trimming took off 3 bases at V and 8 bases at J, with 23 bases between the two ends. Per the germline V gene, CDR1 is SGHRS and CDR2 is YFSETQ. The DNA of the CDR3 is TGCGCCAGCAGCTGGGATCCGGGACGGACCTTTGACGGCTACACCTTC. This codes for CASSWDPGRTFDGYTF.

This chain uses TRBV29-1 with TRBJ1-6; TRBD1 is a possible D gene (5 bases). Between the trimmed V and J ends, which lost 5 bases and 8 bases, there was a span of 13 bases. The length of the CDR3 is 13 residues. Germline V gives CDR1 SQVTM, CDR2 ANQGSEA. As DNA, the CDR3 is TGCAGCGTTAATAGGGGTAGGTATTCACCCCTCCACTTT. This translates into CSVNRGRYSPLHF.

This clone was counted between two and nine times. The rearrangement uses TRBV6-1 and TRBJ1-2, with TRBD1 matching over 9 bases. The CDR3 loop spans 13 amino acids. Germline V lookup: CDR1 MNHNS, CDR2 SASEGT. With V trimmed by 9 bases and J by 9 bases, 11 bases remained unmatched. CDR3 nucleotide sequence: TGTGCCAGTGCCCTGGACAGGGGAGGACGCTACACCTTC. Translating it yields CASALDRGGRYTF.

The chain employs TRBV9 and TRBJ1-1, with TRBD1 as a possible D gene (5 bases). Germline lookup yields CDR1 SGDLS and CDR2 YYNGEE. This CDR3 is built from 15 residues. Trimming stripped 0 bases from V and 0 bases from J, with 9 bases between. This chain's CDR3 is CASSVDGTVNTEAFF. The DNA of the CDR3 is TGTGCCAGCAGCGTAGACGGGACGGTGAACACTGAAGCTTTCTTT.

V and J are TRBV30 and TRBJ2-1; D unclear. From germline, CDR1 is GTSNPN and CDR2 SVGIG (reference sequence). The CDR3 sequence is 13 residues long. V was clipped by 6 bases and J by 3 bases, with 12 bases between them. The DNA of the CDR3 is TGTGCCTGCCCGGGTCGCTACTACAATGAGCAGTTCTTC. Its protein is CACPGRYYNEQFF.

This chain joins TRBV28 and TRBJ2-2; D not resolved. The CDR3 has 10 residues. Trimming took 8 bases from V and 8 from J, leaving 6 bases between them. CDR1 MDHEN and CDR2 SYDVKM come from the germline V gene. For the CDR3, the DNA is TGTGCCAGCCTCGGAGGGGAGCTGTTTTTT. Its protein is CASLGGELFF.

The chain uses TRBV27 and TRBJ1-5; D may be TRBD1 (5 bases). Germline assignment: CDR1 MNHEY and CDR2 SMNVEV (reference sequence). V lost 8 bases and J lost 0, with 14 bases in between. The CDR3 is 15 amino acids. This chain's CDR3 is CASHPGLYSNQPQHF. DNA for the CDR3: TGTGCCAGCCACCCGGGACTGTATAGCAATCAGCCCCAGCATTTT.

The rearrangement joins TRBV5-1 to TRBJ1-1, with D maybe TRBD1 (5 bases). The V gene's germline CDR1 is SGHRS and CDR2 YFSETQ. The CDR3 totals 14 residues. Between the trimmed V and J ends, which lost 0 bases and 4 bases, there was a span of 10 bases. CDR3 sequence reads: CASSLAGGTTEAFF. CDR3 DNA: TGCGCCAGCAGCTTGGCTGGTGGGACCACTGAAGCTTTCTTT.

This chain joins TRBV5-1 and TRBJ2-2, with 9 nucleotides matching TRBD2. Germline trimming cut 2 bases from V and 6 bases from J; bases unmatched to any gene: 11. CDR1 is SGHRS, CDR2 YFSETQ, per germline. This CDR3 contains 17 residues. This CDR3 reads CASSLTAGGPPAGELFF. CDR3 nucleotide sequence: TGCGCCAGCAGCTTAACAGCGGGGGGCCCCCCAGCCGGGGAGCTGTTTTTT.

The CDR3 bases are TGCGCCAGCAGCCCCAATAAGGGAGGGCCTAATTCACCCCTCCACTTT. The encoded protein is CASSPNKGGPNSPLHF. This chain joins TRBV4-3 and TRBJ1-6; D gene uncertain. From germline, CDR1 is LGHNA and CDR2 YSLEER. V lost 4 bases and J 6 bases, leaving 16 bases between the germline ends. The CDR3 consists of 16 residues.

The chain uses TRBV21-1 and TRBJ1-4; no DNA check was done on the table's D call, TRBD1. TRBV21-1 is a pseudogene. This CDR3 has 13 amino acids. The CDR3 sequence: CASSKPGQVRLFF. For the CDR3, the DNA is TGTGCCAGCAGCAAACCGGGACAGGTTCGGCTGTTTTTT.

This clone was recorded once. The V call is TRBV7-2, the J call TRBJ2-7; D is possibly TRBD1 or TRBD2 (5 bases each). The germline V and J ends were trimmed by 1 base and 6 bases, with 16 bases remaining between them. This CDR3 comprises 15 residues. Germline V gene data show CDR1 as SGHTA and CDR2 as FQGNSA. The CDR3 DNA follows: TGTGCCAGCAGCTTAGTAGCCGGGACCCTGGGCGAGCAGTACTTC. Translation: CASSLVAGTLGEQYF.

This clone turned up a few times. The chain carries TRBV19 and TRBJ1-5, with 10 bases identical to TRBD1. The CDR3 is made up of 17 amino acids. V shed 4 bases, J shed 6 bases, and the junction held 12 bases outside the gene matches. CDR1 and CDR2 from the germline V gene are LNHDA and SQIVND (reference sequence). CDR3 nucleotide sequence: TGTGCCAGTAGTACCTCCTTAGGACAGGGGGTGGTTCAGCCCCAGCATTTT. This encodes CASSTSLGQGVVQPQHF.